These 10 T cell receptor beta chains came from one sample sequenced in a study of Ad26.COV2.S vaccination and SARS-CoV-2 variants. TCRdb's table, derived via immunoSEQ multiplex PCR, lists solely in-frame clones and lacks some. The sample records some 450,000 clones, about 90% being singletons. The sample's treatment: around 19 received Ad26.COV2.S at low or high dose, single or two shots; 5 received placebo; per-sample allocation not given. Sampling was done on day 63 after the first vaccine or placebo injection. The material sequenced was peripheral blood, taken in a trial of Ad26.COV2.S vaccine versus placebo. All receptors derive from a person between 18 and 60 years old who received the Ad26.COV2.S COVID-19 vaccine or a placebo.

This clone was recorded a few times. The V and J genes are TRBV7-9 and TRBJ1-1; TRBD1 is a possible D gene (5 bases). The CDR3 covers 16 residues. Germline V CDR1 and CDR2: SEHNR, FQNEAQ (reference sequence). Between the trimmed V and J ends, which lost 2 bases and 0 bases, there was a span of 13 bases. DNA for the CDR3: TGTGCCAGCAGCTTATTGGCAGGGATGATGAACACTGAAGCTTTCTTT. It specifies CASSLLAGMMNTEAFF.

The V and J genes are TRBV29-1 and TRBJ2-1; TRBD1 might be the D (6 bases). CDR3 length: 14 amino acids. V was cut by 4 bases and J by 8 bases, with 18 bases left in between. Per germline, CDR1 SQVTM and CDR2 ANQGSEA. CDR3 loop: CSVVFTGRMDEQFF. Here the CDR3 DNA reads TGCAGCGTTGTATTCACAGGGAGAATGGATGAGCAGTTCTTC.

The genes are TRBV27 and TRBJ2-3, with 10 bases matching TRBD2. CDR1 is MNHEY, CDR2 SMNVEV, per germline (reference sequence). V gave up 3 bases and J gave up 5 bases; unmatched junction bases: 5. CDR3 length equals 15 residues. CDR3 coding DNA: TGTGCCAGCAGTTTTGCTAGCGGGAGTATAGATACGCAGTATTTT. This codes for CASSFASGSIDTQYF.

J is TRBJ2-7 and V is TRBV19; D is unclear. The germline CDR1 and CDR2 sequences are LNHDA and SQIVND (reference sequence). The length of the CDR3 is 14 residues. The germline V and J ends were trimmed by 3 bases and 1 base, with 10 bases remaining between them. This CDR3 reads CASSMVAGSYEQYF. The CDR3 DNA is TGTGCCAGTAGTATGGTTGCAGGATCCTACGAGCAGTACTTC.

The CDR3 loop reads CSARLPETQYF. The CDR3 coding sequence is TGCAGTGCAAGACTCCCAGAGACCCAGTACTTC. The chain links TRBV20-1 to TRBJ2-5; D remains unclear. Between the trimmed V and J ends, which lost 6 bases and 4 bases, there was a span of 9 bases. The CDR3 runs to 11 residues. CDR1 and CDR2 (germline): DFQATT, SNEGSKA (reference sequence).

This chain uses TRBV7-2 with TRBJ1-2, with D uncertain. The CDR3 extends over 14 amino acids. CDR1 is SGHTA, CDR2 FQGNSA, per germline. Trimming took 6 bases from V and 2 from J, leaving 13 bases between them. The CDR3 is CASSSSGRNYGYTF. For the CDR3, the DNA is TGTGCCAGCAGTTCAAGCGGGAGGAACTATGGCTACACCTTC.

The rearrangement links TRBV4-3 to TRBJ1-5; D is uncertain. V lost 1 base and J 4 bases, leaving 11 bases between the germline ends. The CDR3 length is 15 residues. From germline, CDR1 is LGHNA and CDR2 YSLEER. The CDR3 DNA reads as TGCGCCAGCAGCCAAGCAGGAGGGTTTAATCAGCCCCAGCATTTT. This translates into CASSQAGGFNQPQHF.

The chain combines TRBV30 with TRBJ2-1, with a tentative D call TRBD2 (6 bases). The germline V and J ends were trimmed by 4 bases and 8 bases, with 12 bases remaining between them. This CDR3 contains 12 residues. In germline, CDR1 is GTSNPN, CDR2 SVGIG (reference sequence). The CDR3 DNA reads as TGTGCCTGGACATGGACGGGGGATGAGCAGTTCTTC. Protein product: CAWTWTGDEQFF.

The chain uses TRBV7-7 and TRBJ2-5; 11 bases agree with TRBD1. The CDR3 length is 17 residues. The V and J ends lost 5 bases and 5 bases, in that order; junction bases with no gene match: 13. Germline V CDR1 and CDR2: SSHAT, FNYEAQ (reference sequence). The CDR3 sequence: CASSPGSGTGGRETQYF. The CDR3 region has the DNA TGTGCCAGCAGCCCGGGATCCGGGACAGGGGGTCGGGAGACCCAGTACTTC.

The rearrangement uses TRBV6-6 and TRBJ1-2; 11 nucleotides line up with TRBD1. V was clipped by 6 bases and J by 4 bases; unmatched bases: 4. Germline V lookup: CDR1 MNHNY, CDR2 SVGAGI (reference sequence). The CDR3 has 14 amino acids. This chain's CDR3 is CASSLGQGGYGYTF. The CDR3 DNA reads TGTGCCAGCAGCTTGGGACAGGGGGGCTATGGCTACACCTTC.